One and the same sample provided the 4 T cell receptor beta chains below, sequenced in a study of beta chain features in type 1 diabetes. The sequenced template was cDNA made from the entire isolated RNA. Using immunoSEQ multiplex PCR, the repertoire was profiled, and TCRdb retains in-frame clones only, with some absent. The repertoire consists of under 50,000 clones, with over 50% occurring once and the leading ten covering around 2.1%. What was sequenced was Tregs from blood. All receptors derive from a woman between 18 and 29 years old in good health.

J is TRBJ2-1 and V is TRBV4-2; D possibly corresponds to TRBD2 (5 bases). The CDR3 sequence is 17 residues long. Germline V lookup: CDR1 LGHNA, CDR2 YNFKEQ. The V end was cut by 4 bases, the J end by 7 bases, with 23 bases between. The CDR3 spells CASSPTQKVGAQNEQFF. In nucleotides, the CDR3 is TGTGCCAGCAGCCCAACTCAAAAGGTGGGAGCCCAAAATGAGCAGTTCTTC.

The chain recombines TRBV4-2 with TRBJ2-1, with a possible D match to TRBD2 (6 bases). Trimming took off 1 base at V and 4 bases at J, with 14 bases between the two ends. The V gene's germline CDR1 is LGHNA and CDR2 YNFKEQ. CDR3 length equals 16 residues. The CDR3 bases are TGTGCCAGCAGCCAAGCGGATAGCGGACTTTACAATGAGCAGTTCTTC. Encoded protein: CASSQADSGLYNEQFF.

The chain joins TRBV6-5 to TRBJ1-1, with 12 bases matching TRBD1. Germline V gives CDR1 MNHEY, CDR2 SVGAGI. Trimming at V came to 6 bases and at J to 3 bases, leaving 5 bases not matched to a gene. CDR3 length: 15 amino acids. The CDR3 here is CASRTGTGGYTEAFF. CDR3 in DNA: TGTGCCAGCAGAACCGGGACAGGGGGCTACACTGAAGCTTTCTTT.

Turning to this clone: The same CDR3 can be traced to other DNA sequences in this sample. The chain joins TRBV18 to TRBJ2-5, with 12 bases that match TRBD1. V lost 3 bases and J lost 5; bases outside the gene matches: 7. This CDR3 spans 16 amino acids. The germline V gene encodes CDR1 KGHSH and CDR2 LQKENI. The CDR3 spells CASSPTGQGASETQYF. The CDR3 nucleotides are TGTGCCAGCTCACCTACGGGACAGGGGGCTTCCGAGACCCAGTACTTC.